This TCR beta chain derives from a study of Graves' ophthalmopathy and Graves' hyperthyroidism (dated by TCRdb to the late 2010s). About the investigation overall: Peripheral blood was collected at initial diagnosis, prior to any treatment. Following sampling, methimazole starting at 30 mg daily was administered to hyperthyroidism patients, and high-dose intravenous methylprednisolone was administered to ophthalmopathy patients. In about six hyperthyroidism patients, the T-cell repertoires found in thyroid tissue were compared with those found in blood. The approximately 97 discovery patients were randomly divided into training and test sets at a 7:3 ratio. To explore V-J signatures that distinguish ophthalmopathy from hyperthyroidism, a discovery set of roughly 98 patients was enrolled, made up of 40 to 45 with ophthalmopathy and 57 with stable hyperthyroidism. In total, 135 blood samples were TCR-sequenced: fewer than 50 ophthalmopathy, approximately 75 hyperthyroidism and about 17 hyperthyroidism-to-ophthalmopathy patients. To tell Graves' ophthalmopathy apart from Graves' hyperthyroidism, and to predict which patients would progress to ophthalmopathy, the study relied on TCR beta repertoire signatures. For independent validation, a separate cohort was made up of some 19 hyperthyroidism patients plus 17 patients who later progressed from hyperthyroidism to ophthalmopathy.

General conclusions and limits of the study: In validation, the model predicted ophthalmopathy progression with nearly 71% sensitivity and roughly 72% specificity; around twelve predicted patients were CT-confirmed with GO in a median of about 6.2 months. In cross-validation, the 13-signature model distinguished ophthalmopathy from stable hyperthyroidism with around 86% sensitivity and about 81% specificity, while in the test set the corresponding values were about 80% and 75%. Sample size was not statistically predetermined, and group allocation was not concealed from the investigators. Most expanded thyroid clonotypes with a frequency above 0.001 also appeared in blood, which suggests that blood repertoires may reflect the immune response in the thyroid.

TCR beta CDR3 regions were amplified from RNA transcripts for repertoire sequencing. A first-round RT-PCR used HTBI primers with the Qiagen OneStep RT-PCR kit, followed by a second-round multiplex PCR, size selection and purification. The libraries underwent paired-end sequencing with 100 bp reads on an Illumina HiSeq2000. The original methods were these. SOAPnuke was used for read processing, and reads with adapters, uncalled bases, a mean Phred below 15, or no exact constant-primer or identifier match were discarded. COPE v1.2.5 was used to merge the high-quality paired reads. Clonotypes were defined as unique nucleotide sequences and were aligned to IMGT TRB V, D and J references using MiTCR v1.1. Only V-J combinations with frequency above 0.0001 were analysed, covering over 99% of repertoires. For each V-J combination, a TCR clonal expansion and chaos score was defined as F50 clonal expansion divided by the chaos observed in the TCRdist matrix. Welch's t-statistics and random forest were used to reduce the features to 10 to 15 V-J combinations, which were then used as input to a naive Bayes classifier. The similarity between thyroid and blood repertoires was quantified using the Morisita-Horn index. In TCRdb, the public reads were trimmed at Q25 with fastp and aligned with MiXCR, with productive beta chains retained. Each entry merges the rows of one CDR3 protein and shows their most common DNA and genes. The V and J calls and clone size are TCRdb's, not the authors'. Present in this sample are about 400,000 distinct CDR3 sequences, 15% to 20% of which were seen just once. Of the sample, 1.6% falls within the top ten clones.

As concerns this clonotype: What antigen it recognizes has not been identified. No clone much larger than this one lies a single base away; base qualities are absent.

Patients with ophthalmopathy had moderately to severely active disease, with a Clinical Activity Score of 3 or more, a NOSPECS grade of 4 or more, and a disease duration of less than 3 months. Patients with other autoimmune diseases, uncontrolled infections, pregnancy or lactation were excluded. Diagnosis relied on clinical symptoms, serum thyroxine, TRAb, thyroid ultrasound and orbital computed tomography. Using Ficoll-Paque density gradient centrifugation, PBMCs were isolated from about 9.4 ml of fresh peripheral blood. Total RNA was extracted with Trizol reagent and quality-checked on an Agilent 2100 Bioanalyzer. From the cysteine through the phenylalanine, the CDR3 covers 17 amino acids. The retained sequence is limited to the CDR3, 51 bases, with the frame set at the first base. The junction carries 21 bases between V and J, which are trimmed by 0 bases and 6 bases respectively. The germline V gene yields SGHAT for CDR1 and FQNNGV for CDR2.

The clonotype was recovered from a woman aged 18 to 35 with Graves' ophthalmopathy. Donor details come from another sample of the same person, matched by shared clones. The specimen sequenced was peripheral blood. In this chain, TRBV11-2 is recombined with TRBJ2-7; the D gene cannot be named for sure. Here the CDR3 is given as CASSLDPSRVFYGEQYF. The DNA sequence is TGTGCCAGCAGCTTAGATCCTAGTCGGGTCTTTTACGGCGAGCAGTACTTC. With the rest looked up from the reference TRBV11-2 and TRBJ2-7 genes rather than sequenced, the full variable domain is EAGVAQSPRYKIIEKRQSVAFWCNPISGHATLYWYQQILGQGPKLLIQFQNNGVVDDSQLPKDRFSAERLKGVDSTLKIQPAKLEDSAVYLCASSLDPSRVFYGEQYFGPGTRLTVT.